The 7 T cell receptor beta chains presented below share a single source sample, sequenced in a study of cytomegalovirus exposure and HLA in healthy donors. Amplification used 60 Vbeta primers and 13 Jbeta primers. TCRdb keeps only in-frame clones here, not all; method: immunoSEQ multiplex PCR. The table for this sample gives tens of thousands of clones. Sequencing was done on a sample of PBMCs. Source of these receptors: a woman aged 40-49 years in good health and CMV-seropositive.

V and J are TRBV28 and TRBJ2-7, with D possibly being TRBD2 (6 bases). CDR3 length: 16 residues. The germline V gene encodes CDR1 MDHEN and CDR2 SYDVKM. Trimming stripped 4 bases from V and 7 bases from J, with 23 bases between. The CDR3 DNA follows: TGTGCCAGCAGTTGGACCGGGACTCTCTCGGGATTGGAGCAGTACTTC. Translation: CASSWTGTLSGLEQYF.

The CDR3 region is CASSQVPKLSSSYNEQFF. CDR3 coding DNA: TGCGCCAGCAGCCAAGTTCCTAAACTTTCTAGCTCCTACAATGAGCAGTTCTTC. This chain uses TRBV4-1 with TRBJ2-1; D uncertain. The CDR3 spans 18 residues. Germline-derived CDR1 and CDR2 are MGHRA and YSYEKL. V gave up 1 base and J gave up 0 bases, with 16 bases separating them.

V usage is TRBV28 and J usage is TRBJ2-7, with 9 nucleotides matching TRBD1. The CDR3 extends over 12 amino acids. Germline CDR1 MDHEN, CDR2 SYDVKM. Trimming removed 8 bases from V and 5 bases from J; junction bases left unmatched: 4. For the CDR3, the DNA is TGTGCCAGCCTACAGGGGGCCGACGAGCAGTACTTC. Translation gives CASLQGADEQYF.

V usage is TRBV14 and J usage is TRBJ2-1; 12 bases fit TRBD2. V shed 2 bases, J shed 0 bases, and the junction held 14 bases outside the gene matches. This CDR3 spans 21 amino acids. Germline V CDR1 and CDR2: SGHDN, FVKESK. DNA for the CDR3: TGTGCCAGCAGCCAACTCCGACGGGGACTAGCGGGCTTTAGCTCCTACAATGAGCAGTTCTTC. Amino acids: CASSQLRRGLAGFSSYNEQFF.

The J gene is TRBJ2-5, the V gene TRBV2, with TRBD1 matching 7 bases. The CDR3 runs 13 residues. Trimming cost V 9 bases and J 5 bases; bases outside gene matches: 9. CDR1 is SNHLY, CDR2 FYNNEI, per germline. This chain's CDR3 is CASRQGSAETQYF. Written as DNA, the CDR3 is TGTGCCAGTAGACAGGGATCAGCGGAGACCCAGTACTTC.

The rearrangement joins TRBV4-1 to TRBJ1-1; tentatively, D is TRBD1 (5 bases). The CDR3 consists of 14 residues. Germline CDR1 reads MGHRA; CDR2 reads YSYEKL. Trimming shortened V by 6 bases and J by 1 base, and 12 bases separated the two germline ends. CDR3 in DNA: TGCGCCAGCAGGACGCCTGGACAGAACACTGAAGCTTTCTTT. This gives the protein CASRTPGQNTEAFF.

This rearrangement joins TRBV7-9 to TRBJ2-5; a possible D gene is TRBD1 (6 bases). CDR1 is SEHNR and CDR2 is FQNEAQ in the germline V gene (reference sequence). Trimming took 5 bases from V and 0 from J, leaving 16 bases between them. The CDR3 runs to 16 residues. The CDR3 loop reads CASSPPGTPYQETQYF. The DNA of the CDR3 is TGTGCCAGCAGCCCCCCCGGGACACCCTACCAAGAGACCCAGTACTTC.